One and the same sample provided the 26 T cell receptor beta chains below, sequenced in a study of cytomegalovirus exposure and HLA in healthy donors. 60 Vbeta and 13 Jbeta primers were used in PCR. Sequenced by immunoSEQ multiplex PCR; TCRdb stores in-frame clones only, minus some. This sample's clone table lists just over 60,000 clones. Sequencing input: PBMCs. The receptors originated from a man between 25 and 39 years old in good health and CMV-seropositive.

As to this clone: At one of its ends the junction is not consistent with the germline gene, which may arise from a read error. This chain uses TRBV7-7 with TRBJ2-3; D uncertain. The CDR3 has 13 residues. Germline CDR1 reads SSHAT; CDR2 reads FNYEAQ (reference sequence). The CDR3 region is CASSFGSTDTQYF. In DNA form, the CDR3 reads TGTGCTAGCAGCTTCGGGAGCACAGATACGCAGTATTTT.

CDR3 in amino acids: CASNLAGNNEQFF. The CDR3 DNA sequence: TGTGCCAGCAACTTAGCGGGAAACAATGAGCAGTTCTTC. This sequence joins TRBV6-5 and TRBJ2-1; 8 nucleotides align to TRBD2. J was trimmed by 5 bases and V by 7 bases; bases with no gene match: 4. Germline V gene data show CDR1 as MNHEY and CDR2 as SVGAGI. CDR3 length: 13 residues.

The chain joins TRBV4-1 to TRBJ2-3; D perhaps matches TRBD2 (6 bases). From germline, CDR1 is MGHRA and CDR2 YSYEKL. The CDR3 length is 17 residues. The V gene lost 2 bases and the J gene lost 0 bases, with 15 bases spanning the gap. This CDR3 reads CASSQTPGLPSTDTQYF. CDR3 coding DNA: TGCGCCAGCAGCCAAACTCCCGGACTACCTAGCACAGATACGCAGTATTTT.

The rearrangement joins TRBV28 to TRBJ2-3; possibly TRBD1 for D (6 bases). Germline CDR1 is MDHEN and CDR2 is SYDVKM. Trimming removed 1 base at V and 1 base at J, with 9 bases between. The CDR3 is 15 residues long. In DNA form, the CDR3 reads TGTGCCAGCAGTTTATCGGGACACCGCACAGATACGCAGTATTTT. Protein product: CASSLSGHRTDTQYF.

V is TRBV30 and J is TRBJ2-1; 12 bases fit TRBD2. Germline V gives CDR1 GTSNPN, CDR2 SVGIG (reference sequence). Unmatched junction bases numbered 4, after V lost 2 bases and J lost 5 bases. This CDR3 has 15 amino acids. In nucleotides, the CDR3 is TGTGCCTGGAGTCCTAGCGGGGGGGCCGACAATGAGCAGTTCTTC. Translated, it gives CAWSPSGGADNEQFF.

The gene calls are TRBV9 and TRBJ2-1, with D unclear. This CDR3 region has 15 residues. Germline V lookup: CDR1 SGDLS, CDR2 YYNGEE. Trimming removed 0 bases at V and 6 bases at J, with 13 bases between. CDR3 amino acids: CASSVDPAGRNEQFF. The CDR3 nucleotides are TGTGCCAGCAGCGTAGATCCTGCAGGCCGCAATGAGCAGTTCTTC.

The chain employs TRBV2 and TRBJ2-1; 10 positions match TRBD2. This CDR3 has 15 residues. Germline V gene lookup returns CDR1 SNHLY and CDR2 FYNNEI. Losses at the gene ends were 7 bases for V and 8 bases for J; bases not matched to a gene: 11. CDR3 coding DNA: TGTGCCAGCAAAACCCAGCGGGAGGGCCGCGATGAGCAGTTCTTC. It specifies CASKTQREGRDEQFF.

The rearrangement links TRBV5-4 to TRBJ2-5; 14 bases line up with TRBD2. The CDR3 has 18 amino acids. CDR1 is SGHNT, CDR2 YYREEE, per germline (reference sequence). V lost 4 bases to trimming and J lost 0 bases; unmatched junction nucleotides: 8. The CDR3 bases are TGTGCCAGCAGCATGACTAGCGGGAGGGCCCTGTACCAAGAGACCCAGTACTTC. Translated, it gives CASSMTSGRALYQETQYF.

The chain combines TRBV19 with TRBJ2-5; 8 bases align to TRBD1. This CDR3 is built from 16 residues. Germline V gene lookup returns CDR1 LNHDA and CDR2 SQIVND (reference sequence). V gave up 5 bases and J gave up 4 bases; unmatched junction bases: 12. The CDR3: CASSARTGSGIETQYF. DNA for the CDR3: TGTGCCAGTAGTGCCCGGACAGGGTCCGGTATAGAGACCCAGTACTTC.

The chain links TRBV14 to TRBJ2-7, with D unclear. CDR1 SGHDN and CDR2 FVKESK come from the germline V gene. The CDR3 is 11 residues long. The V end lost 6 bases, the J end lost 2 bases, and 5 bases lay between the germline ends. The CDR3 DNA reads as TGTGCCAGCAGTCTCGCCTACGAGCAGTACTTC. It codes for CASSLAYEQYF.

The rearrangement links TRBV5-6 to TRBJ2-7; 9 bases map to TRBD1. From germline, CDR1 is SGHDT and CDR2 YYEEEE. With 2 bases clipped from V and 3 bases from J, the junction kept 3 bases outside the gene matches. This CDR3 has 14 residues. The CDR3 is CASSFRQGGYEQYF. The CDR3 coding sequence is TGTGCCAGCAGCTTCCGACAGGGGGGCTACGAGCAGTACTTC.

This chain links TRBV10-3 with TRBJ1-1; D is unresolved. This CDR3 is built from 13 residues. The V gene lost 7 bases and the J gene lost 1 base, with 10 bases spanning the gap. The germline gives CDR1 ENHRY, CDR2 SYGVKD. For the CDR3, the DNA is TGTGCCATCAAAGCGGAGGCGAACACTGAAGCTTTCTTT. Translated, it gives CAIKAEANTEAFF.

This chain links TRBV30 with TRBJ2-1; 9 bases fit TRBD1. The CDR3 is 13 amino acids. The germline V gene has CDR1 GTSNPN and CDR2 SVGIG (reference sequence). V lost 3 bases to trimming and J lost 9 bases; unmatched junction nucleotides: 6. In DNA, the CDR3 is TGTGCCTGGAGGGGGACAGGGTTAAGTGAGCAGTTCTTC. Translating it yields CAWRGTGLSEQFF.

V usage is TRBV5-6 and J usage is TRBJ2-1; D gene ambiguous. Germline CDR1 and CDR2: SGHDT and YYEEEE. Trimming took 6 bases from V and 0 from J, leaving 13 bases between them. The CDR3 extends over 15 amino acids. Written as DNA, the CDR3 is TGTGCCAGCACTCAAGACTTAGACTCCTACAATGAGCAGTTCTTC. Translating gives CASTQDLDSYNEQFF.

The rearrangement joins TRBV5-1 to TRBJ2-3, with 10 bases lining up with TRBD2. Trimming at V came to 4 bases and at J to 2 bases, leaving 7 bases not matched to a gene. The germline V gene has CDR1 SGHRS and CDR2 YFSETQ. The CDR3 loop spans 16 amino acids. The CDR3 nucleotides are TGCGCCAGCAGCAAAGACCTAGCGGGGGCCACAGATACGCAGTATTTT. Its protein is CASSKDLAGATDTQYF.

V gene TRBV20-1 combines with J gene TRBJ2-3, with D uncertain. Germline loops: CDR1 DFQATT, CDR2 SNEGSKA (reference sequence). CDR3 length equals 11 residues. Between the trimmed V and J ends, which lost 3 bases and 5 bases, there was a span of 6 bases. CDR3 in DNA: TGCAGTGCTAGTTCGGGAGATACGCAGTATTTT. This codes for CSASSGDTQYF.

The V and J genes are TRBV2 and TRBJ2-7, with D possibly matching TRBD1 (5 bases). The CDR3 is 11 amino acids. V was pared by 2 bases and J by 9 bases, with 8 bases between. The germline CDR1 and CDR2 sequences are SNHLY and FYNNEI. The CDR3 region has the DNA TGTGCCAGCAGTGAAACAGGTGGGCAGTACTTC. Translated: CASSETGGQYF. Drawing the rest from reference TRBV2 and TRBJ2-7, the complete variable domain is EPEVTQTPSHQVTQMGQEVILRCVPISNHLYFYWYRQILGQKVEFLVSFYNNEISEKSEIFDDQFSVERPDGSNFTLKIRSTKLEDSAMYFCASSETGGQYFGPGTRLTVT.

The genes are TRBV30 and TRBJ1-2, with D unresolved. The germline V and J ends were trimmed by 4 bases and 0 bases, with 15 bases remaining between them. CDR1 is GTSNPN, CDR2 SVGIG, per germline (reference sequence). CDR3 length: 15 amino acids. Here the CDR3 reads CAWTTPTSSNYGYTF. In DNA form, the CDR3 reads TGTGCCTGGACCACACCGACATCTTCTAACTATGGCTACACCTTC.

The chain is built from TRBV30 and TRBJ2-7, with 9 bases aligning to TRBD2. CDR3 length: 16 amino acids. Losses at the gene ends were 0 bases for V and 0 bases for J; bases not matched to a gene: 6. Germline V gives CDR1 GTSNPN, CDR2 SVGIG (reference sequence). This chain's CDR3 is CAWSVQGGRDSYEQYF. CDR3 DNA: TGTGCCTGGAGTGTACAAGGCGGGAGGGACTCCTACGAGCAGTACTTC. Together with reference TRBV30 and TRBJ2-7, the CDR3 gives the full variable domain: SQTIHQWPATLVQPVGSPLSLECTVEGTSNPNLYWYRQAAGRGLQLLFYSVGIGQISSEVPQNLSASRPQDRQFILSSKKLLLSDSGFYLCAWSVQGGRDSYEQYFGPGTRLTVT.

The V call is TRBV6-1, the J call TRBJ2-7; 8 bases fit TRBD1. Germline loops: CDR1 MNHNS, CDR2 SASEGT. V trimming: 6 bases; J trimming: 3 bases; junction bases outside the gene matches: 7. This CDR3 has 14 amino acids. DNA of the CDR3: TGTGCCAGCAGGGCCGGGACAGGTATCTACGAGCAGTACTTC. It encodes CASRAGTGIYEQYF.

The genes are TRBV29-1 and TRBJ2-7, with TRBD1 identical over 7 bases. The junction had 9 bases not matched to a gene; V was cut back by 7 bases and J by 3 bases. Germline V gives CDR1 SQVTM, CDR2 ANQGSEA. The CDR3 runs 13 residues. The CDR3, as DNA: TGCAGCGCCAAGGGGGCAGCAAGCTACGAGCAGTACTTC. Its translation: CSAKGAASYEQYF.

The rearrangement links TRBV7-2 to TRBJ1-1; D might be TRBD1 (5 bases). CDR3 length: 14 amino acids. Germline V gives CDR1 SGHTA, CDR2 FQGNSA. V dropped 1 base and J dropped 5 bases, with 11 bases sitting between them. The chain's CDR3 is CASSLEGGGTEAFF. CDR3 in DNA: TGTGCCAGCAGCTTAGAAGGCGGGGGAACTGAAGCTTTCTTT.

This chain connects TRBV7-6 to TRBJ2-3, with 9 bases matching TRBD2. CDR1 and CDR2 from the germline V gene are SGHVS and FNYEAQ. V gave up 8 bases and J gave up 4 bases; unmatched junction bases: 7. The CDR3 runs 14 residues. CDR3: CASGGLAGPDTQYF. The CDR3 coding sequence is TGTGCCAGCGGAGGGCTAGCGGGGCCAGATACGCAGTATTTT.

The chain couples TRBV9 to TRBJ2-7; D might be TRBD1 (6 bases). Germline V CDR1 and CDR2: SGDLS, YYNGEE. CDR3 length: 13 amino acids. Trimming left V 4 bases short and J 4 bases short, with 12 bases between. In nucleotides, the CDR3 is TGTGCCAGCAGCCCAGGGGACGGTTACGAGCAGTACTTC. Translating it yields CASSPGDGYEQYF.

The V and J genes are TRBV6-1 and TRBJ2-1, with D tentatively TRBD2 (5 bases). V was cut by 10 bases and J by 4 bases, with 11 bases left in between. This CDR3 spans 12 amino acids. CDR1 is MNHNS and CDR2 is SASEGT in the germline V gene. CDR3 sequence (DNA): TGTGCCACCAAAGCGGAGTACAATGAGCAGTTCTTC. Translated: CATKAEYNEQFF.

V is TRBV7-6 and J is TRBJ1-3; D remains unclear. With 5 bases removed from V and 1 base from J, the gap between germline ends came to 9 bases. This CDR3 is built from 14 residues. Germline V CDR1 and CDR2: SGHVS, FNYEAQ. CDR3 sequence: CASSRGSSGNTIYF. The CDR3 nucleotides are TGTGCCAGCAGCCGAGGCTCTTCTGGAAACACCATATATTTT.